A single sample is the source of the 16 T cell receptor beta chains below, sequenced in a study of identical twins (dated by TCRdb to the mid-2010s). Libraries were constructed by 5' RACE. The sequencer listed for this sample is Illumina HiSeq 2000. Through fastp at Q25 and MiXCR, TCRdb rebuilt clones from the public reads, retaining in-frame beta chains. A single entry per CDR3 protein holds the most common genes and DNA from its merged rows. The sample has 250,000 or so distinct CDR3 sequences on record, 10% to 15% of them singletons. The ten largest clones capture 4% of the sample. These data are also associated with another study on yellow fever vaccine responses in identical twins.

Sample: memory (CD45RO+) T cells sorted from blood. Taken with the paper, the label for cell subset or site translates to: CD45RO+ enriched T cells. The source of these receptors is a woman under 30 in good health.

This clonotype has a handful of counts. The V gene is TRBV20-1, the J gene TRBJ1-2; maybe TRBD1 (6 bases). The V end lost 3 bases, the J end lost 4 bases, and 12 bases lay between the germline ends. From germline, CDR1 is DFQATT and CDR2 SNEGSKA (reference sequence). The CDR3 length is 13 residues. The CDR3 loop reads CSASGGQGYGYTF. CDR3 DNA sequence: TGCAGTGCTAGTGGGGGGCAGGGCTATGGCTACACCTTC.

CDR3 amino acids: CASSLAPGGTEAFF. CDR3 DNA sequence: TGTGCCAGCAGCTTAGCCCCCGGGGGCACTGAAGCTTTCTTT. The V call is TRBV7-2, the J call TRBJ1-1; D is perhaps TRBD1 (5 bases). The V end lost 0 bases, the J end lost 4 bases, and 9 bases lay between the germline ends. This CDR3 contains 14 residues. Germline V gene sequence: CDR1 SGHTA, CDR2 FQGNSA.

This clonotype was recorded a few times. V is TRBV6-2 or TRBV6-3 and J is TRBJ2-3; TRBD2 matches at 9 bases. CDR3 length: 16 residues. Germline V lookup: CDR1 MNHEY, CDR2 SVGEGT. V lost 4 bases and J lost 0; bases outside the gene matches: 5. The CDR3 spells CASSSRLAGSTDTQYF. Here the CDR3 DNA reads TGTGCCAGCAGTTCGCGGCTAGCGGGGAGCACAGATACGCAGTATTTT.

V usage is TRBV6-1 and J usage is TRBJ2-3; 8 nucleotides align to TRBD2. The V gene's germline CDR1 is MNHNS and CDR2 SASEGT. CDR3 length equals 16 residues. Trimming removed 8 bases from V and 1 base from J; junction bases left unmatched: 11. The CDR3 region is CASLPVAGGRTDTQYF. The CDR3 nucleotides are TGTGCCAGCCTTCCCGTGGCGGGGGGCCGCACAGATACGCAGTATTTT.

This clonotype was counted many times. V gene TRBV6-1 combines with J gene TRBJ2-1; tentatively, D is TRBD2 (5 bases). With 5 bases removed from V and 5 bases from J, the gap between germline ends came to 10 bases. The CDR3 has 13 amino acids. Per germline, CDR1 MNHNS and CDR2 SASEGT. In nucleotides, the CDR3 is TGTGCCAGCAGTCTGGACTCGAACAATGAGCAGTTCTTC. Translating it yields CASSLDSNNEQFF.

The J gene is TRBJ1-5, the V gene TRBV12-3 or TRBV12-4, with 7 bases identical to TRBD1. The CDR3 is 16 residues long. V trimming: 1 base; J trimming: 6 bases; junction bases outside the gene matches: 9. CDR3 coding DNA: TGTGCCAGCAGTTTAGGGGAAACCCCAGGGGGTCAGCCCCAGCATTTT. Translated: CASSLGETPGGQPQHF.

The J gene is TRBJ1-6, the V gene TRBV2; D unclear. In germline, CDR1 is SNHLY, CDR2 FYNNEI. Deletions cut 1 base from V and 10 bases from J, with 2 bases between. The CDR3 has 11 residues. Written as DNA, the CDR3 is TGTGCCAGCAGTGAAGGATCACCCCTCCACTTT. This encodes CASSEGSPLHF.

The V call is TRBV6-1, the J call TRBJ2-2; D is ambiguous. Germline CDR1 reads MNHNS; CDR2 reads SASEGT. The length of the CDR3 is 16 residues. The V end lost 6 bases, the J end lost 6 bases, and 20 bases lay between the germline ends. CDR3 nucleotides: TGTGCCAGCAGCCTACCGTCAACCCGGCTCCCCGGGGAGCTGTTTTTT. Translated, it gives CASSLPSTRLPGELFF.

This clonotype showed up just a few times. The chain is built from TRBV11-2 and TRBJ2-1, with 10 bases fitting TRBD1. Germline V gene lookup returns CDR1 SGHAT and CDR2 FQNNGV. V gave up 4 bases and J gave up 6 bases; unmatched junction bases: 6. This CDR3 comprises 15 residues. The CDR3 nucleotides read TGTGCCAGCAGCTCTGACAGGGGGCCCTTCAATGAGCAGTTCTTC. Protein: CASSSDRGPFNEQFF.

This clonotype has only a few counts. J is TRBJ2-7 and V is TRBV30; TRBD1 matches 8 bases. The CDR3 extends over 12 amino acids. CDR1 is GTSNPN, CDR2 SVGIG, per germline (reference sequence). CDR3 nucleotides: TGTGCAACCTCCGGGACAGGATACGAGCAGTACTTC. This sequence encodes CATSGTGYEQYF.

This clonotype was observed a handful of times. The V gene is TRBV7-2, the J gene TRBJ1-2; D not resolved. Germline V gene lookup returns CDR1 SGHTA and CDR2 FQGNSA. Deletions cut 5 bases from V and 3 bases from J, with 4 bases between. There are 11 residues in the CDR3. CDR3 sequence: CTSSLDYGYTF. The CDR3 DNA follows: TGTACCAGCAGCCTAGACTATGGCTACACCTTC.

This clonotype was picked up many times. The chain carries TRBV20-1 and TRBJ1-5; no clear D gene. Deletions cut 3 bases from V and 0 bases from J, with 12 bases between. The CDR3 length is 15 residues. CDR1 and CDR2 (germline): DFQATT, SNEGSKA (reference sequence). The CDR3 here is CSASGQPYSNQPQHF. In DNA form, the CDR3 reads TGCAGTGCTAGCGGCCAGCCTTATAGCAATCAGCCCCAGCATTTT.

This clonotype appeared many times. The V gene is TRBV5-1, the J gene TRBJ2-1, with 8 bases lining up with TRBD2. The germline V gene encodes CDR1 SGHRS and CDR2 YFSETQ. Trimming at V came to 2 bases and at J to 0 bases, leaving 4 bases not matched to a gene. The CDR3 consists of 16 residues. This CDR3 is CASSFNSGNSYNEQFF. The CDR3 nucleotides are TGCGCCAGCAGCTTCAATAGCGGGAACTCCTACAATGAGCAGTTCTTC.

The rearrangement links TRBV28 to TRBJ2-3; 8 bases fit TRBD2. V trimming: 3 bases; J trimming: 6 bases; junction bases outside the gene matches: 5. Germline assignment: CDR1 MDHEN and CDR2 SYDVKM. The CDR3 loop spans 14 amino acids. The CDR3 reads CASSFLSGGDTQYF. As DNA, the CDR3 is TGTGCCAGCAGTTTCCTCTCGGGGGGGGATACGCAGTATTTT.

This chain connects TRBV12-3 or TRBV12-4 to TRBJ2-1; D ambiguous. V was clipped by 6 bases and J by 10 bases, with 10 bases between them. This CDR3 has 11 residues. The CDR3 is CASSLAYEQFF. The CDR3 bases are TGTGCCAGCAGCCTGGCTTACGAGCAGTTCTTC.

The V and J genes are TRBV5-5 and TRBJ2-1; 8 nucleotides match TRBD2. The CDR3 covers 14 residues. After removal of 5 bases from V and 9 bases from J, the junction contained 10 bases not matched to a gene. Germline lookup yields CDR1 SGHKS and CDR2 YYEKEE (reference sequence). This CDR3 reads CASSSELAALEQFF. CDR3 DNA sequence: TGTGCCAGCAGTTCAGAACTAGCGGCTCTTGAGCAGTTCTTC.